The 18 T cell receptor beta chains reported below all come from one sample, sequenced in a study of shared clonotypes between healthy human individuals. The protocol was immunoSEQ multiplex PCR, while the TCRdb copy is restricted to in-frame clones and leaves out a portion. The top ten clones hold 0.6% to 0.7% of a sample with more than 900,000 clones, around 82% of them seen once. The specimen was memory CD4+ T cells from PBMCs. Subset reported: CD45RA-negative fraction. The receptor set was obtained from a man between 18 and 35 years old in good health. Some clones in this sample may be carry-over from other donors' samples.

The rearrangement joins TRBV30 to TRBJ1-5; the match to TRBD1 covers 9 bases. This CDR3 has 13 residues. The germline V gene has CDR1 GTSNPN and CDR2 SVGIG (reference sequence). V lost 4 bases and J lost 5; bases outside the gene matches: 3. The CDR3 loop is CAWKGQGDQPQHF. For the CDR3, the DNA is TGTGCCTGGAAGGGACAGGGCGATCAGCCCCAGCATTTT.

This clone is a singleton in its sample. V and J are TRBV5-1 and TRBJ2-5; tentatively, D is TRBD2 (5 bases). This CDR3 is built from 14 residues. Trimming took 0 bases from V and 3 from J, leaving 9 bases between them. Germline-derived CDR1 and CDR2 are SGHRS and YFSETQ. CDR3 nucleotide sequence: TGCGCCAGCAGCTTGGAAAGGCGGGAAGAGACCCAGTACTTC. This gives the protein CASSLERREETQYF.

The chain recombines TRBV7-3 with TRBJ2-1; D unresolved. The V gene lost 6 bases and the J gene lost 0 bases, with 9 bases spanning the gap. In germline, CDR1 is SGHTA, CDR2 FQGTGA. This CDR3 has 14 residues. Here the CDR3 reads CASSPQNSYNEQFF. The CDR3 coding sequence is TGTGCCAGCAGTCCGCAAAACTCCTACAATGAGCAGTTCTTC.

The chain recombines TRBV11-2 with TRBJ1-2; 7 bases agree with TRBD1. Per germline, CDR1 SGHAT and CDR2 FQNNGV. Germline trimming cut 6 bases from V and 7 bases from J; bases unmatched to any gene: 11. This CDR3 comprises 14 residues. The CDR3 sequence: CASSRIQGIPGYTF. CDR3 nucleotide sequence: TGTGCCAGCAGTCGTATACAGGGGATTCCTGGCTACACCTTC.

The rearrangement uses TRBV6-4 and TRBJ1-1, with 7 bases aligning to TRBD1. Looked up from germline, CDR1 is MRHNA and CDR2 is SNTAGT. This CDR3 region has 14 residues. V was pared by 6 bases and J by 0 bases, with 4 bases of the junction left unmatched. The CDR3 nucleotides read TGTGCCAGCAGCCCGGACAGGCTGAACACTGAAGCTTTCTTT. It codes for CASSPDRLNTEAFF.

This clone was seen only once. The J gene is TRBJ2-5, the V gene TRBV18, with D hard to call. Germline CDR1 is KGHSH and CDR2 is LQKENI. The V gene lost 5 bases and the J gene lost 4 bases, with 5 bases spanning the gap. There are 11 residues in the CDR3. The CDR3 DNA reads as TGTGCCAGCTCATCTATAGAGACCCAGTACTTC. Translating gives CASSSIETQYF.

The gene calls are TRBV5-1 and TRBJ2-2, with 7 bases aligning to TRBD2. Germline CDR1 SGHRS, CDR2 YFSETQ. The CDR3 extends over 14 amino acids. The J segment lost 5 bases and the V segment lost 2 bases, leaving 3 bases of the junction unmatched. In DNA form, the CDR3 reads TGCGCCAGCAGCTTCGCGGGAGAGACCGGGGAGCTGTTTTTT. Protein sequence: CASSFAGETGELFF.

The chain carries TRBV4-1 and TRBJ2-1; 8 bases fit TRBD2. Trimming at V came to 5 bases and at J to 2 bases, leaving 20 bases not matched to a gene. The V gene's germline CDR1 is MGHRA and CDR2 YSYEKL. This CDR3 comprises 20 residues. CDR3 amino acids: CASSSISLLPGTRAYNEQFF. CDR3 sequence (DNA): TGCGCCAGCAGCTCAATTAGCCTCCTTCCCGGGACTAGAGCCTACAATGAGCAGTTCTTC.

About this clone itself: The CDR3 end shows no conserved phenylalanine or tryptophan, and so a read error is likely. The rearrangement joins TRBV2 to TRBJ1-2, with D tentatively TRBD1 (6 bases). The CDR3 sequence is 15 residues long. Germline V CDR1 and CDR2: SNHLY, FYNNEI. With 2 bases removed from V and 7 bases from J, the gap between germline ends came to 17 bases. In DNA, the CDR3 is TGTGCCAGCAGTGAAATGCGGGGGCTGCTTCCTGGCTACACCCTC. It is translated as CASSEMRGLLPGYTL.

This clone has more than one count but fewer than ten. DNA of the CDR3: TGTGCCAGCAGCTTAGTTTGGGGGGGCACAGATACGCAGTATTTT. Amino acid sequence: CASSLVWGGTDTQYF. The V and J genes are TRBV7-8 and TRBJ2-3; TRBD2 might be the D (6 bases). Per the germline V gene, CDR1 is SGHVS and CDR2 is FQNEAQ. The V gene lost 1 base and the J gene lost 1 base, with 9 bases spanning the gap. There are 15 residues in the CDR3. Full variable domain (missing parts from reference TRBV7-8 and TRBJ2-3): GAGVSQSPRYKVAKRGQDVALRCDPISGHVSLFWYQQALGQGPEFLTYFQNEAQLDKSGLPSDRFFAERPEGSVSTLKIQRTQQEDSAVYLCASSLVWGGTDTQYFGPGTRLTVL.

The V gene is TRBV5-1, the J gene TRBJ2-6, with 8 bases lining up with TRBD1. The CDR3 is 16 residues long. In germline, CDR1 is SGHRS, CDR2 YFSETQ. The ends lost 1 base at V and 7 bases at J; junction bases unmatched: 7. The CDR3 DNA is TGCGCCAGCAGCTTGTCGCAGGGGGCGCAAGCCAACGTCCTGACTTTC. Protein: CASSLSQGAQANVLTF.

V and J are TRBV5-1 and TRBJ1-4; no reliable D call. The CDR3 consists of 15 residues. Germline V gene lookup returns CDR1 SGHRS and CDR2 YFSETQ. V was trimmed by 1 base and J by 8 bases, leaving 15 bases between them. The CDR3 sequence: CASSLMSGSGEKLFF. The CDR3 DNA follows: TGCGCCAGCAGCTTGATGAGCGGGTCCGGGGAAAAACTGTTTTTT.

The rearrangement links TRBV14 to TRBJ2-5, with no clear D. Germline V CDR1 and CDR2: SGHDN, FVKESK. Between the trimmed V and J ends, which lost 0 bases and 5 bases, there was a span of 19 bases. The CDR3 sequence is 17 residues long. This chain's CDR3 is CASSQESDQALGETQYF. DNA for the CDR3: TGTGCCAGCAGCCAAGAATCCGATCAAGCTCTCGGGGAGACCCAGTACTTC. The entire variable domain, with the rest obtained from reference TRBV14 and TRBJ2-5, is as follows: EAGVTQFPSHSVIEKGQTVTLRCDPISGHDNLYWYRRVMGKEIKFLLHFVKESKQDESGMPNNRFLAERTGGTYSTLKVQPAELEDSGVYFCASSQESDQALGETQYFGPGTRLLVL.

This chain links TRBV2 with TRBJ1-1; TRBD1 is a possible D gene (6 bases). Trimming cost V 7 bases and J 3 bases, with 18 bases left between them. CDR3 size: 15 residues. Per germline, CDR1 SNHLY and CDR2 FYNNEI. The CDR3 region has the DNA TGTGCCAGCACACAGGGTCCCTTGGGTTACACTGAAGCTTTCTTT. Protein product: CASTQGPLGYTEAFF.

This clone appeared a few times. The chain links TRBV6-1 to TRBJ2-1; 8 bases map to TRBD1. Germline V gene lookup returns CDR1 MNHNS and CDR2 SASEGT. This CDR3 has 19 amino acids. V lost 2 bases to trimming and J lost 1 base; unmatched junction nucleotides: 13. CDR3 protein: CASSEWTGHPLGSYNEQFF. Written as DNA, the CDR3 is TGTGCCAGCAGTGAATGGACAGGGCACCCTTTAGGGTCCTACAATGAGCAGTTCTTC.

V gene TRBV6-1 combines with J gene TRBJ1-1; 12 bases are a match to TRBD1. Trimming cost V 4 bases and J 0 bases; bases outside gene matches: 3. The CDR3 is 16 residues long. Germline V CDR1 and CDR2: MNHNS, SASEGT. CDR3 bases: TGTGCCAGCAGTGGGGACAGGGGGCGCGTGAACACTGAAGCTTTCTTT. Its protein is CASSGDRGRVNTEAFF.

The chain recombines TRBV2 with TRBJ2-7; maybe TRBD1 (6 bases). The ends were cut back, 6 bases at V and 2 bases at J, with 8 bases in the middle. Germline CDR1 reads SNHLY; CDR2 reads FYNNEI. CDR3 length: 12 amino acids. Here the CDR3 DNA reads TGTGCCAGCAGGGGGGCGACCTACGAGCAGTACTTC. It is translated as CASRGATYEQYF.

This clone showed up just a few times. The same CDR3 can be traced to other DNA sequences in this sample. The chain links TRBV7-8 to TRBJ2-1, with 9 bases lining up with TRBD2. The germline gives CDR1 SGHVS, CDR2 FQNEAQ. V was clipped by 4 bases and J by 10 bases; unmatched bases: 5. This CDR3 has 13 amino acids. In DNA form, the CDR3 reads TGTGCCAGCAGCTCCCTAGCGGGAAGGGAGCAGTTCTTC. Its protein is CASSSLAGREQFF.